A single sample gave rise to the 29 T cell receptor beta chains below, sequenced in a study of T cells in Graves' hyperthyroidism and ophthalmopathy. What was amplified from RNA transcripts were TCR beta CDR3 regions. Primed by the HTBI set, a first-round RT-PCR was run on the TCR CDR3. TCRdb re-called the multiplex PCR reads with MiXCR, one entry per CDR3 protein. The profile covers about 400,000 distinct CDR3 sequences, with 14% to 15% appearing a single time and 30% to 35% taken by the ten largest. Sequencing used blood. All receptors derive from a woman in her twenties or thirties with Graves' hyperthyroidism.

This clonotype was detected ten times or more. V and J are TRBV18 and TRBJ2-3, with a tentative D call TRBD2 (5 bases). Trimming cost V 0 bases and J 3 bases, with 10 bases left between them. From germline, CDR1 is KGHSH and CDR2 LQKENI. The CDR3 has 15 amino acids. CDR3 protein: CASSPPQRGTDTQYF. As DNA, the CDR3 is TGTGCCAGCTCACCACCCCAAAGAGGGACAGATACGCAGTATTTT. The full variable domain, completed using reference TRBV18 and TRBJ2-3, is NAGVMQNPRHLVRRRGQEARLRCSPMKGHSHVYWYRQLPEEGLKFMVYLQKENIIDESGMPKERFSAEFPKEGPSILRIQQVVRGDSAAYFCASSPPQRGTDTQYFGPGTRLTVL.

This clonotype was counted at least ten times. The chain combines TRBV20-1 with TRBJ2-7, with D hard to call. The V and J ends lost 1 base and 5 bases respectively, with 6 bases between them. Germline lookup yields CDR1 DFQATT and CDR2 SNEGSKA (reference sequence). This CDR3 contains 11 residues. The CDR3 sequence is CSARGQNEQYF. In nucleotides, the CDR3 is TGCAGTGCTAGAGGCCAGAACGAGCAGTACTTC.

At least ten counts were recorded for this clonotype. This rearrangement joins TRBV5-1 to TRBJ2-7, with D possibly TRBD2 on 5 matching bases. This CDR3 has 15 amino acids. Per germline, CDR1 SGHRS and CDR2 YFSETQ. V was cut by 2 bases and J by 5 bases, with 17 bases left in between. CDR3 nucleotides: TGCGCCAGCAGCTTAACGATCGAGAGGGCCCACGAGCAGTACTTC. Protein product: CASSLTIERAHEQYF.

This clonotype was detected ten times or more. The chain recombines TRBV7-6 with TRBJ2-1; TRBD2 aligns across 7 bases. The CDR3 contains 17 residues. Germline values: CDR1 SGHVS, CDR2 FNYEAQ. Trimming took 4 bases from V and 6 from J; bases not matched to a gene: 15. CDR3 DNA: TGTGCCAGCAGCTCCCCCCTCAGCGGGAAGGATCGCAATGAGCAGTTCTTC. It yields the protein CASSSPLSGKDRNEQFF.

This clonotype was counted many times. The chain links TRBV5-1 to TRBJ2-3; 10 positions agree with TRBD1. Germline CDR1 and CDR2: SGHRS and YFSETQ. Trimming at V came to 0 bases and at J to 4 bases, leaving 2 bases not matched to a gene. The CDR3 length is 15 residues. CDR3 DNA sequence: TGCGCCAGCAGCTTGGGACAGGGGGCCGCAGATACGCAGTATTTT. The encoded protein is CASSLGQGAADTQYF.

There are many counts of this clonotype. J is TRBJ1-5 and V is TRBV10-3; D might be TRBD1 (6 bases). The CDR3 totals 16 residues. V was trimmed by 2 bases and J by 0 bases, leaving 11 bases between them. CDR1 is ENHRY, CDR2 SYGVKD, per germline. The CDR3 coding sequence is TGTGCCATCAGTGAGAAAGGGGGAGATAGCAATCAGCCCCAGCATTTT. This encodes CAISEKGGDSNQPQHF.

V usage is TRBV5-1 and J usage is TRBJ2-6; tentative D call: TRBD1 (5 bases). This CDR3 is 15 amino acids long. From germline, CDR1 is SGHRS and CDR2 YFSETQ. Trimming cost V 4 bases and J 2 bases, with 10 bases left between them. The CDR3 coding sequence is TGCGCCAGCAGCGTAATCAGGGCTGGGGCCAACGTCCTGACTTTC. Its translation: CASSVIRAGANVLTF.

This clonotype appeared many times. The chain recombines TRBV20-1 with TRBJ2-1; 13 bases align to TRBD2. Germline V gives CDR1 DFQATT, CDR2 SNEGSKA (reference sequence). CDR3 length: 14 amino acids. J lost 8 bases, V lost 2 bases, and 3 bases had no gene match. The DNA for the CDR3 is TGCAGTGCTAGACCGGGACTAGCGGGACATGAGCAGTTCTTC. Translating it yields CSARPGLAGHEQFF.

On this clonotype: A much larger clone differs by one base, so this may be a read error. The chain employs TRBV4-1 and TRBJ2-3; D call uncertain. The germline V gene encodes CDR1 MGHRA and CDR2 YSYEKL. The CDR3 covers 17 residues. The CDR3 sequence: CASSQDVVSPSTDTQYF. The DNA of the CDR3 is TGTGCCAGCAGCCAAGATGTCGTTTCTCCTAGCACAGATACGCAGTATTTT.

The CDR3 DNA sequence: TGTGCCAGTAGTATACCGGGAGTGGTAGAGACCCAGTACTTC. This gives the protein CASSIPGVVETQYF. This sequence joins TRBV19 and TRBJ2-5; tentatively, D is TRBD2 (6 bases). The CDR3 has 14 amino acids. The germline V and J ends were trimmed by 2 bases and 4 bases, with 11 bases remaining between them. CDR1 is LNHDA and CDR2 is SQIVND in the germline V gene (reference sequence).

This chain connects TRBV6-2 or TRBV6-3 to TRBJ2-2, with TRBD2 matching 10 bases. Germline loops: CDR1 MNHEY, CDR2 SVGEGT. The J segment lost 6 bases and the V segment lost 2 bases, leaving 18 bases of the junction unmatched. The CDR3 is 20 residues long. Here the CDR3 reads CASSYNPVQGLAGEAGELFF. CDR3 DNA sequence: TGTGCCAGCAGTTACAACCCCGTGCAAGGTCTAGCGGGAGAAGCCGGGGAGCTGTTTTTT.

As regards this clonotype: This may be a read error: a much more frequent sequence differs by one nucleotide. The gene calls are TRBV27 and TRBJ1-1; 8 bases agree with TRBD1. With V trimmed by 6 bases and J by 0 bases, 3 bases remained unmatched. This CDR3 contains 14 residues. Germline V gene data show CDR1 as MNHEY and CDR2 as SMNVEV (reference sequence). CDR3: CASRETGVNTEAFF. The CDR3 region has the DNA TGTGCCAGCAGAGAGACAGGGGTGAACACTGAAGCTTTCTTT.

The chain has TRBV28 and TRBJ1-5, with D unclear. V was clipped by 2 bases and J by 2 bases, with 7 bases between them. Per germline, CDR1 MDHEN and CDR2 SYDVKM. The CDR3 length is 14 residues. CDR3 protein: CASSLRLGNQPQHF. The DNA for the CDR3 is TGTGCCAGCAGTTTACGCCTGGGCAATCAGCCCCAGCATTTT. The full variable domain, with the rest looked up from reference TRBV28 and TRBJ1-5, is DVKVTQSSRYLVKRTGEKVFLECVQDMDHENMFWYRQDPGLGLRLIYFSYDVKMKEKGDIPEGYSVSREKKERFSLILESASTNQTSMYLCASSLRLGNQPQHFGDGTRLSIL.

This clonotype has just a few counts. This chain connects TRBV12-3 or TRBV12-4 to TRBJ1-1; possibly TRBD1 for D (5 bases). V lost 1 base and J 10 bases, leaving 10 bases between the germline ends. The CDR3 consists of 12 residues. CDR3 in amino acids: CASSLGGGGAFF. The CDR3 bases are TGTGCCAGCAGTTTAGGTGGGGGTGGAGCTTTCTTT.

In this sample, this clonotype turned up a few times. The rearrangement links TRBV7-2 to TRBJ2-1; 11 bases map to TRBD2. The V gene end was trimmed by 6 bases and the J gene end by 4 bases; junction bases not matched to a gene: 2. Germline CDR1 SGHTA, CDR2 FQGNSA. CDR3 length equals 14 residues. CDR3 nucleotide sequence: TGTGCCAGCAGGGGACTAGCGGATTACAATGAGCAGTTCTTC. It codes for CASRGLADYNEQFF.

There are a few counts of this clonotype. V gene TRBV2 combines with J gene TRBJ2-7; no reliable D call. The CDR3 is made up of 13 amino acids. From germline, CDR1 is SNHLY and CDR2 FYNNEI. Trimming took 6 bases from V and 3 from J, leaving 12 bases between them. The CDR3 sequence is CASRGELIYEQYF. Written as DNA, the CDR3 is TGTGCCAGCAGAGGTGAGCTCATCTACGAGCAGTACTTC. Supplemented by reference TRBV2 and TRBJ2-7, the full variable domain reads EPEVTQTPSHQVTQMGQEVILRCVPISNHLYFYWYRQILGQKVEFLVSFYNNEISEKSEIFDDQFSVERPDGSNFTLKIRSTKLEDSAMYFCASRGELIYEQYFGPGTRLTVT.

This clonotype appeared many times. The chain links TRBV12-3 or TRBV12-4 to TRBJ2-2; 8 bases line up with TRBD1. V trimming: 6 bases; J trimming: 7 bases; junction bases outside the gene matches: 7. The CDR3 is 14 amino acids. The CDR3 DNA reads TGTGCCAGCAGCATAGGACAGGGAAGCGGGGAGCTGTTTTTT. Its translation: CASSIGQGSGELFF.

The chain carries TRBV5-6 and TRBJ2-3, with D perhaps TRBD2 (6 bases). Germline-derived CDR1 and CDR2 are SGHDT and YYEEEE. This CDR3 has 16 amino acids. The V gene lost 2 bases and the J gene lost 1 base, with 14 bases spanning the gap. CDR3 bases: TGTGCCAGCAGCTTCGATTGGGCTAGCGGCACAGATACGCAGTATTTT. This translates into CASSFDWASGTDTQYF.

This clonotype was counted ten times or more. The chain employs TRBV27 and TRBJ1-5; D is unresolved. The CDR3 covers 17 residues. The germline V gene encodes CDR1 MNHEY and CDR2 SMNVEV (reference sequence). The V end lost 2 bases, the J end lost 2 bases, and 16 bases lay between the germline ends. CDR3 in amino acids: CASSLLPRPAGNQPQHF. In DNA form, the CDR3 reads TGTGCCAGCAGTTTACTCCCTAGACCGGCCGGCAATCAGCCCCAGCATTTT.

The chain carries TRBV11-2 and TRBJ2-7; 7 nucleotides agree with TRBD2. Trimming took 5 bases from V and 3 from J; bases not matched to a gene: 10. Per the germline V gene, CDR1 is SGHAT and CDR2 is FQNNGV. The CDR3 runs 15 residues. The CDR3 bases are TGTGCCAGCAGCCCGCCGGGACTAACCCTCTACGAGCAGTACTTC. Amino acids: CASSPPGLTLYEQYF.

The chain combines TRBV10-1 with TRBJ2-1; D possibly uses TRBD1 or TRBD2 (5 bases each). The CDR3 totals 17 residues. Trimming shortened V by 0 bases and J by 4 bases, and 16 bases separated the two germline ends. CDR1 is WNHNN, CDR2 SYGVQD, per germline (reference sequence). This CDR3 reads CASSESGETPPYNEQFF. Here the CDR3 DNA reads TGCGCCAGCAGTGAGTCGGGGGAGACCCCCCCTTACAATGAGCAGTTCTTC.

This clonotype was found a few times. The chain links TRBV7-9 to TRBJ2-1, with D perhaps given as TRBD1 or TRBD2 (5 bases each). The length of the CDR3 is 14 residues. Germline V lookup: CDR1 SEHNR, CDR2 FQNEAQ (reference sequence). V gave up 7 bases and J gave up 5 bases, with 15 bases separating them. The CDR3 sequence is CASKQPGPNNEQFF. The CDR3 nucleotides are TGTGCCAGCAAACAGCCGGGACCCAACAATGAGCAGTTCTTC.

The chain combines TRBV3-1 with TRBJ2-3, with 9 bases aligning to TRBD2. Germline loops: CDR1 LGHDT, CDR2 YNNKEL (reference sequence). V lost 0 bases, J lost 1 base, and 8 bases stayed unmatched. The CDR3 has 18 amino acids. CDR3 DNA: TGTGCCAGCAGCCAAGATCCTAGCGGGACGTGGGGCACAGATACGCAGTATTTT. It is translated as CASSQDPSGTWGTDTQYF.

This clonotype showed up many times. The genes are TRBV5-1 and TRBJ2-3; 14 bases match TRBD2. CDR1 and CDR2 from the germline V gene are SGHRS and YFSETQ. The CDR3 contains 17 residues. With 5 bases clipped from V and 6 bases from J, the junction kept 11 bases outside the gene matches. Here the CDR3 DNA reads TGCGCCAGCAGGTCCCGAGGACTAGCGGGAGGTTCGGATACGCAGTATTTT. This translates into CASRSRGLAGGSDTQYF.

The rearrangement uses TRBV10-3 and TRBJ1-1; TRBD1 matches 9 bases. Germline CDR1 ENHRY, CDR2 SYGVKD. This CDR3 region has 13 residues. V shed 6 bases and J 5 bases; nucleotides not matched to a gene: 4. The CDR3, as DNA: TGTGCCATCAGCGGGACAGGGCGGACTGAAGCTTTCTTT. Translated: CAISGTGRTEAFF.

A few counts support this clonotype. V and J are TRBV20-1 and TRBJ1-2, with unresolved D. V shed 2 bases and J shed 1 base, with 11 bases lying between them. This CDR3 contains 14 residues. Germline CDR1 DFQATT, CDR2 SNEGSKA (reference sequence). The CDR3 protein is CSARKEALNYGYTF. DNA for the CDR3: TGCAGTGCTAGAAAAGAGGCGCTTAACTATGGCTACACCTTC.

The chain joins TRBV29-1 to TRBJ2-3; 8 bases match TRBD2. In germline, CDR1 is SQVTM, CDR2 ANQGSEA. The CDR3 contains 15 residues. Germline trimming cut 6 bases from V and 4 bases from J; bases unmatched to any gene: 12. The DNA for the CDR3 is TGCAGCGTAGTAAAGAGCGGGGGCCGGGCAGATACGCAGTATTTT. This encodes CSVVKSGGRADTQYF.

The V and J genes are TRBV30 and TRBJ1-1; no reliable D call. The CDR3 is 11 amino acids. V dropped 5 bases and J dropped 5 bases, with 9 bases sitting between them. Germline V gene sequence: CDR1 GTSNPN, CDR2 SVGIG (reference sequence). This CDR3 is CAWREETEAFF. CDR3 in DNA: TGTGCCTGGCGGGAGGAGACTGAAGCTTTCTTT.

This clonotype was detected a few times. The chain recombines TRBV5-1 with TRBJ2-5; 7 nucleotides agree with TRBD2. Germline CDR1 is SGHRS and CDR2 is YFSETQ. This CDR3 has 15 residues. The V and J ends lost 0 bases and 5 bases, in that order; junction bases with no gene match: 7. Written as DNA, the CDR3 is TGCGCCAGCAGCTTGGCCGGGAACGGGGGGGAGACCCAGTACTTC. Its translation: CASSLAGNGGETQYF.